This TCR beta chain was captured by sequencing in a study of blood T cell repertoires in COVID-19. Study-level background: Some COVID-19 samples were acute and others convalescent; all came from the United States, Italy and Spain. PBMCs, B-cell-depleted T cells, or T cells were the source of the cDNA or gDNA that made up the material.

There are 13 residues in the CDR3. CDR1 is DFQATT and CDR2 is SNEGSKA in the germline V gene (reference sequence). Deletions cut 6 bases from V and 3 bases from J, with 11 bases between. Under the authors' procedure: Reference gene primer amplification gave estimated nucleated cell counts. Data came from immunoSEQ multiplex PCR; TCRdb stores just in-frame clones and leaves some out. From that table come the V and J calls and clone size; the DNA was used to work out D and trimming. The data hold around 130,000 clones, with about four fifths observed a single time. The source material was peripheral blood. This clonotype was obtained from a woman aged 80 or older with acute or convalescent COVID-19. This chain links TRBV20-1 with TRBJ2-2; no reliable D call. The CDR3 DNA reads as TGCAGTGCGAGTGCTCAGTACACCGGGGAGCTGTTTTTT. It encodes CSASAQYTGELFF.